This record concerns one T cell receptor beta chain sequence. This CDR3 region has 14 residues. Germline V gene sequence: CDR1 SGHRS, CDR2 YFSETQ. V was cut by 4 bases and J by 5 bases, with 13 bases left in between. Generated by immunoSEQ multiplex PCR, the TCRdb table keeps only in-frame clones and is missing some. Of about 1.5 million clones listed, over 95% are singletons. The data were taken from a study of shared clonotypes between healthy human individuals. Study donors comprised healthy, HIV-negative adults devoid of recent acute infection or vaccination. The chain combines TRBV5-1 with TRBJ2-1; D might be TRBD2 (6 bases). The sequence came from a man aged 25-40 years in good health. Sequenced input: naive CD4+ T cells sorted from blood. The subset here: CD45RA+ positively selected. The DNA for the CDR3 is TGCGCCAGCAGCCCCGGGACTCCTAACAATGAGCAGTTCTTC. Translation: CASSPGTPNNEQFF.